This T cell receptor (beta chain) was recovered during a study of cytomegalovirus exposure and HLA in healthy donors. The data were produced by immunoSEQ multiplex PCR, yet TCRdb's version contains in-frame clones alone and is incomplete. Here the sample spans 65,000 to 80,000 clones, 94% being singletons. The receptor was isolated from a woman under 30 in good health and CMV-seropositive. The sequenced sample consisted of PBMCs.

The CDR3: CASSLGGNTEAFF. CDR3 bases: TGTGCCAGCAGTTTAGGAGGGAACACTGAAGCTTTCTTT. This rearrangement joins TRBV28 to TRBJ1-1; D gene uncertain. This CDR3 spans 13 amino acids. CDR1 is MDHEN, CDR2 SYDVKM, per germline. V lost 2 bases and J lost 1, with 5 bases in between.